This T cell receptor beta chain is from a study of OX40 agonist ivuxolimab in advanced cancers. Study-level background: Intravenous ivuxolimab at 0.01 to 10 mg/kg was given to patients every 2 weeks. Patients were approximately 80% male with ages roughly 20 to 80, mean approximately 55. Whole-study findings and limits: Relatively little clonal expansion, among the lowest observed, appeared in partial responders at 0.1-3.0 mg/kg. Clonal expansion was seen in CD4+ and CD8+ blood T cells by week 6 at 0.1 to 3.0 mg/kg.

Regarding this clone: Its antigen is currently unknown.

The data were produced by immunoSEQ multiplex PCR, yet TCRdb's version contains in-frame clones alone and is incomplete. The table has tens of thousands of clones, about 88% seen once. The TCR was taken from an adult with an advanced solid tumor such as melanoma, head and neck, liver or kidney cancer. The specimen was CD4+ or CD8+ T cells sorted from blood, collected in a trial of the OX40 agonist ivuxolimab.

The CDR3: CASSLAGPAGPEQYF. CDR3 DNA sequence: TGCGCCAGCAGCTTGGCCGGGCCAGCGGGTCCCGAGCAGTACTTC. This chain links TRBV5-1 with TRBJ2-7, with D perhaps matching TRBD2 (6 bases). There are 15 residues in the CDR3. CDR1 is SGHRS, CDR2 YFSETQ, per germline. The ends were cut back, 0 bases at V and 6 bases at J, with 16 bases in the middle.